A selection of T cell receptor beta chains follows, all from one sample in a study of T cells in Graves' hyperthyroidism and ophthalmopathy. Using its own MiXCR run on the multiplex PCR reads, TCRdb lists one record per CDR3 protein. The repertoire holds under 400,000 distinct CDR3 sequences, 20% to 30% seen once, with 70% to 75% in the top ten. Sequencing was carried out using blood. The source of these receptors is a man between 50 and 59 years old with Graves' hyperthyroidism. CDR3s include the opening cysteine and the closing phenylalanine or tryptophan. A D gene is named only where the DNA matches it firmly. Clone size is not always given. Where it is, it says once, few, many or a class for expanded clones.

j_gene: TRBJ2-3; v_gene: TRBV5-4; abundance: -; d_gene: -; CDR3nt: TGTGCCAGCAGCTTGGAGGCGGGCCCCACAGATACGCAGTATTTT; CDR3aa: CASSLEAGPTDTQYF
j_gene: TRBJ1-2; v_gene: TRBV2; abundance: few; d_gene: TRBD1; CDR3nt: TGTGCCAGCAGGCCGGGACAGCTTAGCTATGGCTACACCTTC; CDR3aa: CASRPGQLSYGYTF
j_gene: TRBJ2-4; v_gene: TRBV11-2; abundance: -; d_gene: TRBD2; CDR3nt: TGTGCCAGCAGCCAGCCGACTAGCGGGAGGGGGACCAAAAACATTCAGTACTTC; CDR3aa: CASSQPTSGRGTKNIQYF
j_gene: TRBJ1-1; v_gene: TRBV18; abundance: -; d_gene: -; CDR3nt: TGTGCCAGCTCACCAGTCTTAACGGGGAACACTGAAGCTTTCTTT; CDR3aa: CASSPVLTGNTEAFF
j_gene: TRBJ1-4; v_gene: TRBV6-2/TRBV6-3; abundance: -; d_gene: -; CDR3nt: TGTGCCAGCAGTTCCCACAAGACAGGTCGCAAGGAAAAACTGTTTTTT; CDR3aa: CASSSHKTGRKEKLFF
j_gene: TRBJ2-1; v_gene: TRBV3-1; abundance: -; d_gene: -; CDR3nt: TGTGCCAGCAGCCAAGATTGGTTTACTGAGCAGTTCTTC; CDR3aa: CASSQDWFTEQFF
j_gene: TRBJ2-5; v_gene: TRBV12-3/TRBV12-4; abundance: many; d_gene: -; CDR3nt: TGTGCCAGCAGTTTAGGAGGAACTAGTGATGAGACCCAGTACTTC; CDR3aa: CASSLGGTSDETQYF
j_gene: TRBJ2-7; v_gene: TRBV20-1; abundance: many; d_gene: TRBD2; CDR3nt: TGCAGTGCTAGAGATGGGGCGGGAGCCTACGAGCAGTACTTC; CDR3aa: CSARDGAGAYEQYF
j_gene: TRBJ2-2; v_gene: TRBV11-2; abundance: -; d_gene: -; CDR3nt: TGTGCCAGCAGCTCCCCGCTCGGAGCCGGCGGGGAGCTGTTTTTT; CDR3aa: CASSSPLGAGGELFF
j_gene: TRBJ2-7; v_gene: TRBV5-1; abundance: few; d_gene: TRBD2; CDR3nt: TGCGCCAGCAGTCCTGTCGCGGGAGTGAACGAGCAGTACTTC; CDR3aa: CASSPVAGVNEQYF
j_gene: TRBJ2-7; v_gene: TRBV20-1; abundance: few; d_gene: TRBD1; CDR3nt: TGCAGTGCTAGAGACTCCGGGACAGCCCTCGGGCAGTACTTC; CDR3aa: CSARDSGTALGQYF
j_gene: TRBJ2-1; v_gene: TRBV7-9; abundance: many; d_gene: TRBD2; CDR3nt: TGTGCCAGCAGCCCGCTAGCGGGAGGGATCTACAATGAGCAGTTCTTC; CDR3aa: CASSPLAGGIYNEQFF
j_gene: TRBJ2-1; v_gene: TRBV19; abundance: -; d_gene: -; CDR3nt: TGTGCCAGTAGTATAGGAGAAGGGATACAGTGGCGGGATGAGCAGTTCTTC; CDR3aa: CASSIGEGIQWRDEQFF
j_gene: TRBJ2-1; v_gene: TRBV3-1; abundance: few; d_gene: TRBD1; CDR3nt: TGTGCCAGCAATGCCGGGACAGGGAACAATGAGCAGTTCTTC; CDR3aa: CASNAGTGNNEQFF
j_gene: TRBJ1-4; v_gene: TRBV6-1; abundance: many; d_gene: -; CDR3nt: TGTGCCAGCAGTCCCGTCCAACGGGGCGAAAAACTGTTTTTT; CDR3aa: CASSPVQRGEKLFF
j_gene: TRBJ2-5; v_gene: TRBV19; abundance: few; d_gene: -; CDR3nt: TGTGCCAGTAGTATACCGGGAGAGGCGGAGACCCAGTACTTC; CDR3aa: CASSIPGEAETQYF
j_gene: TRBJ1-1; v_gene: TRBV19; abundance: -; d_gene: -; CDR3nt: TGTGCCAGTGCTTACTGGGGGCGCGGGACTGAAGCTTTCTTT; CDR3aa: CASAYWGRGTEAFF
j_gene: TRBJ2-3; v_gene: TRBV29-1; abundance: few; d_gene: TRBD2; CDR3nt: TGCAGCGTTGAGGGGACTAGCGTGGCAGATACGCAGTATTTT; CDR3aa: CSVEGTSVADTQYF
j_gene: TRBJ2-1; v_gene: TRBV20-1; abundance: few; d_gene: TRBD2; CDR3nt: TGCAGTGCTAGCCCGGGACTACCTTACAATGAGCAGTTCTTC; CDR3aa: CSASPGLPYNEQFF
j_gene: TRBJ2-7; v_gene: TRBV28; abundance: -; d_gene: TRBD1; CDR3nt: TGTGCCAGCCGTCCTCCGACAGGGCCATCCTACGAGCAGTACTTC; CDR3aa: CASRPPTGPSYEQYF
j_gene: TRBJ2-7; v_gene: TRBV12-3/TRBV12-4; abundance: few; d_gene: -; CDR3nt: TGTGCCAGCAGTTACAGGGCCTACGAGCAGTACTTC; CDR3aa: CASSYRAYEQYF
j_gene: TRBJ2-4; v_gene: TRBV12-3/TRBV12-4; abundance: many; d_gene: TRBD2; CDR3nt: TGTGCCAGCAGTTTATCTAGCGGAGGAAACATTCAGTACTTC; CDR3aa: CASSLSSGGNIQYF
j_gene: TRBJ2-1; v_gene: TRBV20-1; abundance: many; d_gene: -; CDR3nt: TGCAGTGCTAGAGATCTTAGCGGGACAGGGCCCTATGAGCAGTTCTTC; CDR3aa: CSARDLSGTGPYEQFF
j_gene: TRBJ2-3; v_gene: TRBV7-9; abundance: few; d_gene: -; CDR3nt: TGTGCCAGCAGCTTAGTGAACAGGGTCGACCGCACAGATACGCAGTATTTT; CDR3aa: CASSLVNRVDRTDTQYF
j_gene: TRBJ2-3; v_gene: TRBV7-2; abundance: many; d_gene: -; CDR3nt: TGTGCCAGCAGCCTCGGGGGTGGGGTCGGCACAGATACGCAGTATTTT; CDR3aa: CASSLGGGVGTDTQYF
j_gene: TRBJ2-6; v_gene: TRBV3-1; abundance: -; d_gene: TRBD2; CDR3nt: TGTGCCAGCAGCCTTAGCGGGACCGCCAACGTCCTGACTTTC; CDR3aa: CASSLSGTANVLTF
j_gene: TRBJ2-3; v_gene: TRBV5-1; abundance: -; d_gene: TRBD1; CDR3nt: TGCGCCGGCAGCACGGACAGGGGGTTCACAGATACGCAGTATTTT; CDR3aa: CAGSTDRGFTDTQYF
j_gene: TRBJ2-5; v_gene: TRBV2; abundance: few; d_gene: TRBD2; CDR3nt: TGTGCCAGCAAGGGTTGGTCGACTAGCCCGTACCAAGAGACCCAGTACTTC; CDR3aa: CASKGWSTSPYQETQYF
j_gene: TRBJ1-5; v_gene: TRBV5-6; abundance: -; d_gene: TRBD1; CDR3nt: TGTGCCAGCAGCTTGGCCGGGACAGGTCCCCAGCCCCAGCATTTT; CDR3aa: CASSLAGTGPQPQHF
j_gene: TRBJ2-1; v_gene: TRBV7-3; abundance: -; d_gene: -; CDR3nt: TGTGCCAGCAGCTTAACCCGGCGGAGTGAGCAGTTCTTC; CDR3aa: CASSLTRRSEQFF
j_gene: TRBJ2-5; v_gene: TRBV5-1; abundance: -; d_gene: -; CDR3nt: TGCGCCAGCAGCTTGGTCAGCAGCCAAGAGACCCAGTACTTC; CDR3aa: CASSLVSSQETQYF
j_gene: TRBJ2-7; v_gene: TRBV7-3; abundance: -; d_gene: -; CDR3nt: TGTGCCAGCAGCGAGACTGGGGGTAGAAACGAGCAGTACTTC; CDR3aa: CASSETGGRNEQYF
j_gene: TRBJ1-2; v_gene: TRBV29-1; abundance: few; d_gene: -; CDR3nt: TGCAGCGTCGTTCATGGGACGGCTAACTATGGCTACACCTTC; CDR3aa: CSVVHGTANYGYTF
j_gene: TRBJ2-7; v_gene: TRBV7-9; abundance: many; d_gene: TRBD2; CDR3nt: TGTGCCAGCAGCTTGAATAGCGGGGGCACCTACGAGCAGTACTTC; CDR3aa: CASSLNSGGTYEQYF
j_gene: TRBJ2-6; v_gene: TRBV7-2; abundance: -; d_gene: -; CDR3nt: TGTGCCAGCAGCAAACAGAGCTCTGGGGCCAACGTCCTGACTTTC; CDR3aa: CASSKQSSGANVLTF
j_gene: TRBJ1-6; v_gene: TRBV9; abundance: few; d_gene: -; CDR3nt: TGTGCCAGCAGCGTAGTAGGGAATTCACCCCTCCACTTT; CDR3aa: CASSVVGNSPLHF
j_gene: TRBJ2-2; v_gene: TRBV3-1; abundance: many; d_gene: -; CDR3nt: TGTGCCAGCAGCCAAGGGAAGGGTTTGGACACCGGGGAGCTGTTTTTT; CDR3aa: CASSQGKGLDTGELFF
j_gene: TRBJ2-5; v_gene: TRBV20-1; abundance: many; d_gene: TRBD2; CDR3nt: TGCAGTGCTAGGCGCGGGGGACAAGAGACCCAGTACTTC; CDR3aa: CSARRGGQETQYF